This entry lists 32 T cell receptor beta chains sequenced from one sample in a study of T cell responses to AZD1222 COVID-19 vaccine. TCRdb's copy holds only in-frame clones and misses some; the assay was immunoSEQ multiplex PCR. This sample yields 90,000 to 130,000 clones, of which about 85% are seen a single time; around 1.6% belongs to the top ten. This sample comprised peripheral blood, obtained on day 0 of AZD1222 vaccination. The source of these receptors is an adult in good health.

The rearrangement joins TRBV30 to TRBJ1-6; 8 bases line up with TRBD1. V trimming: 2 bases; J trimming: 9 bases; junction bases outside the gene matches: 9. Germline assignment: CDR1 GTSNPN and CDR2 SVGIG (reference sequence). This CDR3 comprises 15 residues. The CDR3 loop reads CAWSSPGTGGSPLHF. In DNA, the CDR3 is TGTGCCTGGAGTTCACCCGGGACAGGCGGTTCACCCCTCCACTTT.

The V gene is TRBV6-5, the J gene TRBJ1-1, with D unclear. The germline CDR1 and CDR2 sequences are MNHEY and SVGAGI. The ends were cut back, 0 bases at V and 1 base at J, with 9 bases in the middle. The CDR3 runs to 15 residues. As DNA, the CDR3 is TGTGCCAGCAGTTACTCAGGGCGACCGAACACTGAAGCTTTCTTT. Translated: CASSYSGRPNTEAFF.

The chain carries TRBV21-1 and TRBJ1-2; the table calls TRBD1, which could not be checked here. TRBV21-1 is tagged as a pseudogene. The CDR3 is 17 amino acids. The CDR3 loop is CASSCPRTGGIRRGYTF. The CDR3 DNA reads as TGTGCCAGCAGCTGTCCCCGGACAGGGGGAATCAGGCGTGGCTACACCTTC.

The chain joins TRBV27 to TRBJ1-5, with D tentatively TRBD1 (6 bases). The CDR3 length is 18 residues. The V gene lost 6 bases and the J gene lost 0 bases, with 21 bases spanning the gap. In germline, CDR1 is MNHEY, CDR2 SMNVEV (reference sequence). The CDR3 protein is CASSPMRGRGGSNQPQHF. The CDR3 DNA sequence: TGTGCCAGCAGCCCCATGCGGGGGCGCGGAGGTAGCAATCAGCCCCAGCATTTT.

This clone showed up just a few times. The rearrangement links TRBV29-1 to TRBJ2-1; 9 positions match TRBD2. Germline V gene sequence: CDR1 SQVTM, CDR2 ANQGSEA. V shed 7 bases and J 1 base; nucleotides not matched to a gene: 5. The CDR3 runs 14 residues. In nucleotides, the CDR3 is TGCAGCGCGTTTAGCGGGGGTTCCTACAATGAGCAGTTCTTC. It translates to CSAFSGGSYNEQFF.

This clone has a single count. CDR3 loop: CASSQVGQGARNEQYF. CDR3 bases: TGCGCCAGCAGCCAAGTAGGACAGGGGGCGCGGAACGAGCAGTACTTC. The rearrangement joins TRBV4-1 to TRBJ2-7, with TRBD1 matching 11 bases. This CDR3 comprises 16 residues. Germline trimming cut 1 base from V and 5 bases from J; bases unmatched to any gene: 7. Per the germline V gene, CDR1 is MGHRA and CDR2 is YSYEKL.

V is TRBV6-6 and J is TRBJ2-3; 12 bases line up with TRBD2. The CDR3 consists of 19 residues. The junction had 18 bases not matched to a gene; V was cut back by 6 bases and J by 5 bases. Germline loops: CDR1 MNHNY, CDR2 SVGAGI (reference sequence). The CDR3 reads CASSSRVASGRAVGDTQYF. The CDR3 DNA follows: TGTGCCAGCAGCTCCAGGGTGGCTAGCGGGAGGGCCGTCGGAGATACGCAGTATTTT.

This clone came up once. The chain uses TRBV9 and TRBJ1-2, with no clear D. CDR1 is SGDLS and CDR2 is YYNGEE in the germline V gene. Trimming took off 0 bases at V and 6 bases at J, with 12 bases between the two ends. The CDR3 totals 14 residues. CDR3 amino acids: CASSVDPPRDGYTF. The CDR3 region has the DNA TGTGCCAGCAGCGTAGACCCCCCTAGGGATGGCTACACCTTC.

The CDR3 here is CASSQDVQIGANVLTF. The CDR3 coding sequence is TGCGCCAGCAGCCAAGATGTCCAGATTGGGGCCAACGTCCTGACTTTC. The J gene is TRBJ2-6, the V gene TRBV4-1; no firm D call. Trimming pared 0 bases from V and 3 bases from J, leaving 9 bases between. Germline V gives CDR1 MGHRA, CDR2 YSYEKL. CDR3 length equals 16 residues.

CDR3 coding DNA: TGTGCCAGCACCGAAAGCTGGGGGTTTAGCAATCAGCCCCAGCATTTT. Translation: CASTESWGFSNQPQHF. V gene TRBV6-6 combines with J gene TRBJ1-5; D is perhaps TRBD1 (5 bases). The CDR3 loop spans 16 amino acids. V was trimmed by 7 bases and J by 0 bases, leaving 16 bases between them. From germline, CDR1 is MNHNY and CDR2 SVGAGI (reference sequence).

Here the CDR3 DNA reads TGTGCCAGTAGTATTAATGGTCGTTCGGAGAACTATGGCTACACCTTC. This encodes CASSINGRSENYGYTF. The J gene is TRBJ1-2, the V gene TRBV19; D remains ambiguous. CDR1 LNHDA and CDR2 SQIVND come from the germline V gene (reference sequence). CDR3 length: 16 residues. The V end lost 3 bases, the J end lost 2 bases, and 16 bases lay between the germline ends.

The table lists this clone with a count of one. V usage is TRBV7-8 and J usage is TRBJ2-7; D perhaps matches TRBD1 (6 bases). Germline lookup yields CDR1 SGHVS and CDR2 FQNEAQ. V shed 5 bases and J shed 8 bases, with 19 bases lying between them. CDR3 length: 14 amino acids. CDR3 coding DNA: TGTGCCAGCAGCCACACAGGGACCCTCGTGCAGCAGTACTTC. Translation gives CASSHTGTLVQQYF.

The V call is TRBV19, the J call TRBJ1-5; D might be TRBD1 (6 bases). The CDR3 is 16 residues long. Trimming removed 6 bases from V and 7 bases from J, with 22 bases in between. Looked up from germline, CDR1 is LNHDA and CDR2 is SQIVND (reference sequence). DNA of the CDR3: TGTGCCAGTAGCCGCCTTAGTCAGGGGATAGGACAGCCCCAGCATTTT. Translation gives CASSRLSQGIGQPQHF.

The rearrangement uses TRBV19 and TRBJ2-2; no clear D gene. Germline V lookup: CDR1 LNHDA, CDR2 SQIVND (reference sequence). The CDR3 covers 14 residues. V was cut by 10 bases and J by 5 bases, with 17 bases left in between. The CDR3 DNA is TGTGCCACTAGGATGTGGGCGCGAACCGGGGAGCTGTTTTTT. This translates into CATRMWARTGELFF.

This clone has just a few counts. The rearrangement joins TRBV5-1 to TRBJ1-1; D remains ambiguous. V was clipped by 7 bases and J by 6 bases, with 13 bases between them. The germline V gene encodes CDR1 SGHRS and CDR2 YFSETQ. The CDR3 loop spans 12 amino acids. In nucleotides, the CDR3 is TGCGCCAGCTCCTCCCCGGGATCTGAAGCTTTCTTT. It encodes CASSSPGSEAFF.

The rearrangement uses TRBV5-1 and TRBJ1-1, with a tentative D call TRBD1 (5 bases). CDR3 length: 12 residues. CDR1 and CDR2 (germline): SGHRS, YFSETQ. V was cut by 0 bases and J by 8 bases, with 8 bases left in between. The CDR3 protein is CASSLEGLEAFF. The CDR3 bases are TGCGCCAGCAGCTTGGAGGGACTGGAAGCTTTCTTT. Together with reference TRBV5-1 and TRBJ1-1, the CDR3 gives the full variable domain: KAGVTQTPRYLIKTRGQQVTLSCSPISGHRSVSWYQQTPGQGLQFLFEYFSETQRNKGNFPGRFSGRQFSNSRSEMNVSTLELGDSALYLCASSLEGLEAFFGQGTRLTVV.

This chain uses TRBV4-1 with TRBJ2-7; 8 nucleotides agree with TRBD2. Germline V gene data show CDR1 as MGHRA and CDR2 as YSYEKL. The junction had 19 bases not matched to a gene; V was cut back by 5 bases and J by 7 bases. This CDR3 has 17 residues. CDR3 sequence: CASSFPLTGRARVEQYF. The CDR3 nucleotides are TGCGCCAGCAGCTTCCCTTTGACCGGGAGGGCCCGGGTGGAGCAGTACTTC.

This chain connects TRBV4-2 to TRBJ2-1, with a possible D match to TRBD2 (6 bases). Germline V lookup: CDR1 LGHNA, CDR2 YNFKEQ. V was clipped by 1 base and J by 3 bases, with 10 bases between them. This CDR3 contains 15 residues. The CDR3 DNA follows: TGTGCCAGCAGCCAAGGGAGGGCAAACTACAATGAGCAGTTCTTC. Protein product: CASSQGRANYNEQFF.

This sequence joins TRBV27 and TRBJ1-1; 10 bases align to TRBD1. The ends lost 6 bases at V and 1 base at J; junction bases unmatched: 8. The CDR3 has 16 residues. Germline CDR1 and CDR2: MNHEY and SMNVEV (reference sequence). In nucleotides, the CDR3 is TGTGCCAGCAGAGACCGGGACAGGGGATGGAACACTGAAGCTTTCTTT. Its translation is CASRDRDRGWNTEAFF.

The chain uses TRBV5-1 and TRBJ1-1, with D possibly being TRBD1 (6 bases). The V end lost 4 bases, the J end lost 6 bases, and 10 bases lay between the germline ends. There are 12 residues in the CDR3. Germline assignment: CDR1 SGHRS and CDR2 YFSETQ. The CDR3: CASSMNRAEAFF. CDR3 nucleotides: TGCGCCAGCAGCATGAACAGGGCTGAAGCTTTCTTT.

CDR3 residues: CASSIPGGMLEGYTF. The CDR3 DNA reads TGTGCCAGTAGTATTCCAGGGGGCATGCTGGAAGGCTACACCTTC. The chain employs TRBV19 and TRBJ1-2; 8 nucleotides line up with TRBD1. The germline CDR1 and CDR2 sequences are LNHDA and SQIVND (reference sequence). The CDR3 runs 15 residues. V was clipped by 3 bases and J by 8 bases; unmatched bases: 11.

The CDR3 bases are TGTGCCACCAGTGATGGGTCAGCGGGCTGGGCCAAAAACATTCAGTACTTC. Residues: CATSDGSAGWAKNIQYF. This sequence joins TRBV24-1 and TRBJ2-4; tentatively, D is TRBD2 (6 bases). Per germline, CDR1 KGHDR and CDR2 SFDVKD. Trimming removed 3 bases at V and 1 base at J, with 15 bases between. There are 17 residues in the CDR3.

This clone came up a few times. CDR3 DNA sequence: TGTGCCTGGACCAGTAACCACGAAAAACTGTTTTTT. This sequence encodes CAWTSNHEKLFF. The chain couples TRBV30 to TRBJ1-4; D is unresolved. CDR1 and CDR2 from the germline V gene are GTSNPN and SVGIG (reference sequence). This CDR3 has 12 residues. V was clipped by 4 bases and J by 8 bases, with 11 bases between them.

This clone turned up a few times. CDR3 coding DNA: TGCGCCAGCAACCTACAGGGGCCTGACTATGGCTACACCTTC. Translation gives CASNLQGPDYGYTF. The J gene is TRBJ1-2, the V gene TRBV5-1; 7 bases map to TRBD1. Looked up from germline, CDR1 is SGHRS and CDR2 is YFSETQ. Trimming removed 6 bases from V and 3 bases from J; junction bases left unmatched: 8. CDR3 length: 14 amino acids.

The V gene is TRBV27, the J gene TRBJ1-1, with a possible D match to TRBD1 (5 bases). The CDR3 contains 15 residues. Trimming shortened V by 2 bases and J by 4 bases, and 14 bases separated the two germline ends. The germline V gene has CDR1 MNHEY and CDR2 SMNVEV (reference sequence). The CDR3 region is CASSLAGRATTEAFF. The CDR3, as DNA: TGTGCCAGCAGTTTAGCGGGGCGGGCCACCACTGAAGCTTTCTTT.

This clone was observed once. The chain has TRBV19 and TRBJ1-4; 7 bases are a match to TRBD1. Germline CDR1 is LNHDA and CDR2 is SQIVND (reference sequence). J gave up 0 bases and V 4 bases, and 8 bases lay outside the gene matches. The CDR3 covers 17 residues. The CDR3 spells CASSTIGTAATNEKLFF. The CDR3 region has the DNA TGTGCCAGTAGTACCATTGGGACAGCAGCAACTAATGAAAAACTGTTTTTT.

A single count supports this clone. The rearrangement joins TRBV6-5 to TRBJ1-2; TRBD1 matches at 7 bases. The CDR3 loop spans 14 amino acids. CDR1 and CDR2 from the germline V gene are MNHEY and SVGAGI. The J segment lost 8 bases and the V segment lost 6 bases, leaving 12 bases of the junction unmatched. The CDR3 DNA follows: TGTGCCAGCAGCCTTCCGGGACAGCCTTGGGGCTACACCTTC. It codes for CASSLPGQPWGYTF.

This chain links TRBV6-5 with TRBJ1-1; maybe TRBD1 (5 bases). This CDR3 comprises 15 residues. CDR1 and CDR2 (germline): MNHEY, SVGAGI. Deletions cut 5 bases from V and 4 bases from J, with 17 bases between. DNA for the CDR3: TGTGCCAGCAGTCCCCGGGACCAATGGGGCACTGAAGCTTTCTTT. This sequence encodes CASSPRDQWGTEAFF.

For the CDR3, the DNA is TGTGCCAGCACCCTAGGGTCTCTCTATGGCTACACCTTC. This codes for CASTLGSLYGYTF. V gene TRBV6-5 combines with J gene TRBJ1-2; the D is unclear. V lost 7 bases, J lost 4 bases, and 13 bases lay in between. The CDR3 contains 13 residues. Per germline, CDR1 MNHEY and CDR2 SVGAGI.

The chain couples TRBV2 to TRBJ1-5, with D unresolved. The CDR3 covers 14 residues. Germline CDR1 SNHLY, CDR2 FYNNEI. Trimming stripped 2 bases from V and 4 bases from J, with 9 bases between. In DNA form, the CDR3 reads TGTGCCAGCAGTGAATCGATCACTAATCAGCCCCAGCATTTT. The encoded protein is CASSESITNQPQHF.

This sequence joins TRBV6-5 and TRBJ2-7, with TRBD1 matching over 8 bases. Germline values: CDR1 MNHEY, CDR2 SVGAGI. The V segment lost 6 bases and the J segment 0 bases; nucleotides outside the gene matches: 7. This CDR3 contains 15 residues. The CDR3 reads CASSQDRVSSYEQYF. The CDR3 coding sequence is TGTGCCAGCAGCCAGGACAGGGTAAGCTCCTACGAGCAGTACTTC.

The chain couples TRBV7-8 to TRBJ1-5, with TRBD1 matching 12 bases. V shed 2 bases, J shed 6 bases, and the junction held 5 bases outside the gene matches. Germline CDR1 and CDR2: SGHVS and FQNEAQ. The CDR3 covers 16 residues. Here the CDR3 DNA reads TGTGCCAGCAGCTTAAGGGGGACAGGGGGCGTTCAGCCCCAGCATTTT. Amino acid sequence: CASSLRGTGGVQPQHF.